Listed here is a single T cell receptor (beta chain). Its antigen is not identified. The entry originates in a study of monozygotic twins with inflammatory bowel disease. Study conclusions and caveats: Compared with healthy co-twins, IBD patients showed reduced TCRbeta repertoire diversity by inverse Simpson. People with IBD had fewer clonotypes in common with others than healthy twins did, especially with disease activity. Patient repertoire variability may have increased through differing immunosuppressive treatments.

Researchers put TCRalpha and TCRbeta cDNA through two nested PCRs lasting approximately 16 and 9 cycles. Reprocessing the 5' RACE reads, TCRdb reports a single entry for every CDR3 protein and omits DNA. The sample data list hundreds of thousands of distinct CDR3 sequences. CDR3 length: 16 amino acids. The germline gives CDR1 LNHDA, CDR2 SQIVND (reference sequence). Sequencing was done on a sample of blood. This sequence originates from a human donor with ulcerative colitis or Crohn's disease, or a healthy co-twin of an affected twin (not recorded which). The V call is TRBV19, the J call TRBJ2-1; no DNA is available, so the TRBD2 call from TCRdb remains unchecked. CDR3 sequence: CASTPLAGGPGNEQFF.